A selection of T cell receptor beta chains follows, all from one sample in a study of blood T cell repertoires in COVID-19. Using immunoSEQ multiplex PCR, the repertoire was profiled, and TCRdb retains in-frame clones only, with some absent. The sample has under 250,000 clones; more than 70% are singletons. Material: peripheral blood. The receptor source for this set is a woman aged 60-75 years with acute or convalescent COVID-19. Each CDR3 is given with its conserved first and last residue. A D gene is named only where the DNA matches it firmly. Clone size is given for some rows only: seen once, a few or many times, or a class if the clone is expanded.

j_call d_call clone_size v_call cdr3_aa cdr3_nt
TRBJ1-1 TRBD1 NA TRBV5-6 CASSSGTGVSYTEAFF TGTGCCAGCAGCTCGGGCACAGGGGTTTCTTACACTGAAGCTTTCTTT
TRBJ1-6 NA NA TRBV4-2 CASSRGEVERNSPLHF TGTGCCAGCAGCCGCGGGGAGGTGGAGAGGAATTCACCCCTCCACTTT
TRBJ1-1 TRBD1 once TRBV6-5 CASRRTGMNTEAFF TGTGCCAGCAGGAGGACAGGGATGAACACTGAAGCTTTCTTT
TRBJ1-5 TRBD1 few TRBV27 CASRPTGSNQPQHF TGTGCCAGCAGACCGACAGGGAGCAATCAGCCCCAGCATTTT
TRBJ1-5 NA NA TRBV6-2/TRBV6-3 CASSAGFLSNQPQHF TGTGCCAGCAGTGCAGGGTTCTTGAGCAATCAGCCCCAGCATTTT
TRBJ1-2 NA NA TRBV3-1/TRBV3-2 CASSQEYQTRGQGGYTF TGTGCCAGCAGCCAAGAATATCAAACGCGGGGGCAGGGTGGCTACACCTTC
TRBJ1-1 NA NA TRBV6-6 CASSYMGGGSEAFF TGTGCCAGCAGTTACATGGGAGGGGGTTCCGAAGCTTTCTTT
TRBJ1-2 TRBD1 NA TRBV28 CASRPRDSRLYGYTF TGTGCCAGCAGACCCCGGGACAGCCGACTCTATGGCTACACCTTC
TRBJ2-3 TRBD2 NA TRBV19 CASSISNAGGTDTQYF TGTGCCAGTAGTATCTCTAACGCGGGGGGCACAGATACGCAGTATTTT
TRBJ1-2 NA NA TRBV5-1 CASSLFGAIIDGFYGYTF TGCGCCAGCAGCTTATTCGGAGCCATAATCGACGGCTTTTATGGCTACACCTTC
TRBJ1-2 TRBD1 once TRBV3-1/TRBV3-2 CASSPMTGESGYTF TGTGCCAGCAGCCCGATGACAGGGGAGAGCGGCTACACCTTC
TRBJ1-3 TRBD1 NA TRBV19 CASSSGDSSGNTIYF TGTGCCAGTAGTTCCGGGGACAGCTCTGGAAACACCATATATTTT
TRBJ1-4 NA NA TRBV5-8 CASSLEGPPSRGEKLFF TGTGCCAGCAGCTTGGAGGGCCCTCCATCACGGGGTGAAAAACTGTTTTTT
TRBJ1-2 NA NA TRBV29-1 CSVDSPFRYGYTF TGCAGCGTTGATAGCCCATTTCGCTATGGCTACACCTTC
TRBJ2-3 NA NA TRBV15 CATSRRSTERDTQYF TGTGCCACCAGCCGCCGGTCCACAGAACGAGATACGCAGTATTTT
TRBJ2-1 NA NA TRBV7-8 CASSPRRGFYNEQFF TGTGCCAGCAGCCCCCGGCGGGGTTTTTACAATGAGCAGTTCTTC
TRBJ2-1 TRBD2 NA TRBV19 CASNPVGLAGGPALRNEQFF TGTGCCAGTAATCCTGTCGGACTAGCGGGAGGGCCCGCCTTACGCAATGAGCAGTTCTTC
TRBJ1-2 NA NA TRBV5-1 CASSVFGGPGKQENGYTF TGCGCCAGCAGCGTATTCGGGGGGCCCGGGAAACAGGAGAATGGCTACACCTTC
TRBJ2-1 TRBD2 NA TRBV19 CASSHRGPSGRASLF TGTGCCAGTAGCCACCGAGGGCCTAGCGGGAGGGCCTCTCTCTTC
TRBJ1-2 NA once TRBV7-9 CASSLVGTFLQYGYTF TGTGCCAGCAGCTTAGTAGGGACATTCCTCCAGTATGGCTACACCTTC
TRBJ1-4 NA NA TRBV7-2 CASSPTSRNEKLFF TGTGCCAGCAGCCCGACAAGTAGGAATGAAAAACTGTTTTTT
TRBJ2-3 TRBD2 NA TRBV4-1 CASSPSGGPKVADTQYF TGCGCCAGCAGCCCGTCGGGGGGGCCTAAAGTGGCAGATACGCAGTATTTT
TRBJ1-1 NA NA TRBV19 CASSQGLENTEAFF TGTGCCAGTAGCCAGGGACTCGAGAACACTGAAGCTTTCTTT
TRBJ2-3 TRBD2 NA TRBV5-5 CASSLGTSGTDTQYF TGTGCCAGCAGCTTGGGGACTAGCGGCACAGATACGCAGTATTTT
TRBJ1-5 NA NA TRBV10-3 CAISDVGAGNQPQHF TGTGCCATCAGTGATGTGGGGGCTGGCAATCAGCCCCAGCATTTT
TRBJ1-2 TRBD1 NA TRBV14 CASSLGQGYGYTF TGTGCCAGCAGCCTCGGACAGGGCTATGGCTACACCTTC
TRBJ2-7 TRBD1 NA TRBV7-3 CASSRSGQGPEQYF TGTGCCAGCAGTCGATCGGGACAGGGTCCCGAGCAGTACTTC
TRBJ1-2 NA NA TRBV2 CASNPGEPYGYTF TGTGCCAGCAATCCAGGGGAGCCCTATGGCTACACCTTC
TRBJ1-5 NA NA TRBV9 CASSVSSNQPQHF TGTGCCAGCAGCGTCAGTAGCAATCAGCCCCAGCATTTT
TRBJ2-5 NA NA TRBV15 CATSRDRGVGETQYF TGTGCCACCAGCAGAGATCGGGGAGTGGGGGAGACCCAGTACTTC
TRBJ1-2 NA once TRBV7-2 CASSLVALKLYGYTF TGTGCCAGCAGCCTAGTCGCGCTAAAGCTCTATGGCTACACCTTC
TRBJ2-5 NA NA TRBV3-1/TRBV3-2 CASSQGRGQETQYF TGTGCCAGCAGCCAAGGGAGAGGGCAAGAGACCCAGTACTTC
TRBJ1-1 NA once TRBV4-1 CASRFRLGSDTEAFF TGCGCCAGCAGATTCCGGCTAGGATCGGACACTGAAGCTTTCTTT
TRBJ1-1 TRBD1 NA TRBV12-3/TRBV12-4 CASSFGQALGAFF TGTGCCAGCAGTTTCGGACAGGCCTTAGGGGCTTTCTTT
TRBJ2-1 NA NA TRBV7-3 CASSLLAGSYNEQFF TGTGCCAGCAGCTTGTTGGCAGGATCTTACAATGAGCAGTTCTTC
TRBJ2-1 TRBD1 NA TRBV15 CATSSGQGKNEQFF TGTGCCACCAGCAGCGGACAGGGCAAGAATGAGCAGTTCTTC
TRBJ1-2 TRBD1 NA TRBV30 CAWSVRGLDGYTF TGTGCCTGGAGTGTAAGGGGGCTGGATGGCTACACCTTC
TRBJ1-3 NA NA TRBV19 CASRADTIYF TGTGCCAGTCGCGCGGACACCATATATTTT
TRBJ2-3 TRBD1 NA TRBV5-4 CASSLYQGAGGTDTQYF TGTGCCAGCAGCTTATATCAGGGGGCTGGTGGTACAGATACGCAGTATTTT
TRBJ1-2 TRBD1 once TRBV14 CASSPSPQGVKGYTF TGTGCCAGCAGCCCCTCTCCACAGGGGGTAAAGGGCTACACCTTC
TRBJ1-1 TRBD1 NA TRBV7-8 CASSLAWTRGSSTEAFF TGTGCCAGCAGCTTAGCATGGACCAGGGGGTCAAGCACTGAAGCTTTCTTT
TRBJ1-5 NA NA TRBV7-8 CASSLELSNQPQHF TGTGCCAGCAGCTTAGAACTAAGCAATCAGCCCCAGCATTTT